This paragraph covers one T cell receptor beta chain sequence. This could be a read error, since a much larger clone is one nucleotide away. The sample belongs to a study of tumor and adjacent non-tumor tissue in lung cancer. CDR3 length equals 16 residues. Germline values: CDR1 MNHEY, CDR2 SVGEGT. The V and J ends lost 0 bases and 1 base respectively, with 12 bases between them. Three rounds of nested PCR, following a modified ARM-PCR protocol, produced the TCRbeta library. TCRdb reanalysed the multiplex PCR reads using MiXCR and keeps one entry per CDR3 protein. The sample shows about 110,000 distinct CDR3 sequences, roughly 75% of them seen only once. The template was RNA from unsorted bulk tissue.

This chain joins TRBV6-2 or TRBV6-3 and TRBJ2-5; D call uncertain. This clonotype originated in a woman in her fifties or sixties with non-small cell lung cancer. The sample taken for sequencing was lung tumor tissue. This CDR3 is CASSYSGGTAQETQYF. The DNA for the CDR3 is TGTGCCAGCAGTTACTCGGGTGGAACGGCCCAAGAGACCCAGTACTTC.